These 14 T cell receptor beta chains originate from one sample sequenced in a study of T cell responses to AZD1222 COVID-19 vaccine. The table came from immunoSEQ multiplex PCR; TCRdb's copy has only in-frame clones and leaves some out. The table lists more than 85,000 clones, about 85% of them singletons. The sample consisted of peripheral blood, taken on day 0 of AZD1222 vaccination. These receptor sequences come from an adult in good health.

In nucleotides, the CDR3 is TGTGCCAGCGGCCCCGGGACAGGGGTTATAGATACGCAGTATTTT. It encodes CASGPGTGVIDTQYF. V usage is TRBV6-5 and J usage is TRBJ2-3, with 10 bases fitting TRBD1. CDR1 is MNHEY and CDR2 is SVGAGI in the germline V gene. Germline trimming cut 8 bases from V and 5 bases from J; bases unmatched to any gene: 10. This CDR3 is built from 15 residues.

The rearrangement joins TRBV4-2 to TRBJ1-4; 11 bases match TRBD1. CDR3 length: 18 residues. Germline V gives CDR1 LGHNA, CDR2 YNFKEQ. Unmatched junction bases numbered 9, after V lost 1 base and J lost 5 bases. CDR3 residues: CASSQGTGGWSPNEKLFF. The CDR3 bases are TGTGCCAGCAGCCAAGGGACAGGGGGCTGGTCTCCCAATGAAAAACTGTTTTTT.

The genes are TRBV14 and TRBJ1-1, with a weak D call TRBD1 (6 bases). The CDR3 is 14 residues long. Germline loops: CDR1 SGHDN, CDR2 FVKESK. The V end lost 7 bases, the J end lost 1 base, and 13 bases lay between the germline ends. CDR3 coding DNA: TGTGCCAGCAAGCAGGGGCAGTCGAACACTGAAGCTTTCTTT. Its protein is CASKQGQSNTEAFF.

The rearrangement joins TRBV5-1 to TRBJ2-4; maybe TRBD2 (5 bases). This CDR3 comprises 12 residues. Trimming left V 0 bases short and J 8 bases short, with 6 bases between. Per germline, CDR1 SGHRS and CDR2 YFSETQ. As DNA, the CDR3 is TGCGCCAGCAGCTTGGTCGGGGACATTCAGTACTTC. Its protein is CASSLVGDIQYF.

The chain carries TRBV4-1 and TRBJ2-3; D remains unclear. V was cut by 0 bases and J by 1 base, with 11 bases left in between. CDR3 size: 16 residues. The V gene's germline CDR1 is MGHRA and CDR2 YSYEKL. The CDR3 region has the DNA TGCGCCAGCAGCCAAGACTCCGACGGGCGCACAGATACGCAGTATTTT. Encoded protein: CASSQDSDGRTDTQYF.

This chain links TRBV19 with TRBJ1-5, with D maybe TRBD1 (6 bases). V was pared by 7 bases and J by 7 bases, with 17 bases between. The germline gives CDR1 LNHDA, CDR2 SQIVND (reference sequence). The CDR3 has 14 amino acids. The CDR3 nucleotides read TGTGCCAGTATGCCCACAGGGAGTTGGCAGCCCCAGCATTTT. It encodes CASMPTGSWQPQHF.

This chain uses TRBV6-5 with TRBJ2-3; D uncertain. V lost 9 bases and J lost 0, with 7 bases in between. The V gene's germline CDR1 is MNHEY and CDR2 SVGAGI. The CDR3 has 12 residues. CDR3 protein: CASGVSTDTQYF. The CDR3 bases are TGTGCCAGTGGGGTTAGCACAGATACGCAGTATTTT.

The J gene is TRBJ1-1, the V gene TRBV6-4; D is undetermined. Between the trimmed V and J ends, which lost 0 bases and 4 bases, there was a span of 9 bases. This CDR3 has 14 amino acids. Looked up from germline, CDR1 is MRHNA and CDR2 is SNTAGT. The CDR3 sequence is CASSDSLGRTEAFF. The DNA of the CDR3 is TGTGCCAGCAGTGACTCGTTGGGCCGCACTGAAGCTTTCTTT.

This clone was observed a handful of times. The chain joins TRBV9 to TRBJ1-2; D is undetermined. The CDR3 is 15 amino acids. Germline V CDR1 and CDR2: SGDLS, YYNGEE. Trimming shortened V by 5 bases and J by 6 bases, and 20 bases separated the two germline ends. CDR3 sequence: CASSEFDGASDGYTF. CDR3 DNA: TGTGCCAGCAGTGAATTCGACGGCGCCAGCGATGGCTACACCTTC.

The rearrangement links TRBV5-8 to TRBJ1-2, with a weak D call TRBD1 (6 bases). The germline gives CDR1 SGHTS, CDR2 YDEGEE. The CDR3 length is 12 residues. Trimming stripped 2 bases from V and 7 bases from J, with 9 bases between. CDR3 sequence: CASSFRGAGYTF. DNA of the CDR3: TGTGCCAGCAGCTTTCGGGGGGCTGGCTACACCTTC.

The rearrangement links TRBV18 to TRBJ1-2, with 12 positions matching TRBD1. The CDR3 has 20 amino acids. CDR1 and CDR2 (germline): KGHSH, LQKENI. V lost 2 bases, J lost 6 bases, and 19 bases stayed unmatched. The CDR3 nucleotides read TGTGCCAGCTCACCAGGAGCTCCGCCGCTCCCGGGACAGGGGGCGCATGGCTACACCTTC. As protein: CASSPGAPPLPGQGAHGYTF.

J is TRBJ2-1 and V is TRBV9, with 7 bases that match TRBD1. From germline, CDR1 is SGDLS and CDR2 YYNGEE. CDR3 length: 16 amino acids. Trimming removed 3 bases from V and 1 base from J; junction bases left unmatched: 7. The CDR3 DNA follows: TGTGCCAGCAGCGACCCGACAGGGCTTTCCTACAATGAGCAGTTCTTC. Translation: CASSDPTGLSYNEQFF.

The chain links TRBV23-1 to TRBJ1-5; no clear D. TRBV23-1 is annotated as an ORF whose role is uncertain. The CDR3 loop spans 15 amino acids. The V and J ends lost 8 bases and 4 bases respectively, with 18 bases between them. The CDR3 region is CASGGRQRENQPQHF. In DNA, the CDR3 is TGCGCCAGCGGAGGTCGGCAGAGAGAGAATCAGCCCCAGCATTTT.

The rearrangement uses TRBV5-6 and TRBJ2-5; TRBD1 agrees at 8 bases. V shed 0 bases, J shed 4 bases, and the junction held 5 bases outside the gene matches. Germline V CDR1 and CDR2: SGHDT, YYEEEE. The CDR3 extends over 15 amino acids. DNA for the CDR3: TGTGCCAGCAGCTTGGGGGCCAGGGGGCGAGAGACCCAGTACTTC. Residues: CASSLGARGRETQYF.